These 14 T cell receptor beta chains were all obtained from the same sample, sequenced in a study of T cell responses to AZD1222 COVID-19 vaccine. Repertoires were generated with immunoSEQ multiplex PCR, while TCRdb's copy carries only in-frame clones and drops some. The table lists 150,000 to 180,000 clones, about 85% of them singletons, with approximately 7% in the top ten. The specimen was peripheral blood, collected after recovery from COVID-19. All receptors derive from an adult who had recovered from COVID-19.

The DNA of the CDR3 is TGTGCCAGCAGCCTACAGGGTCTCGAGCAGTACTTC. It codes for CASSLQGLEQYF. The V gene is TRBV11-2, the J gene TRBJ2-7; possible D gene TRBD1, 6 bases. This CDR3 spans 12 amino acids. Germline V gives CDR1 SGHAT, CDR2 FQNNGV. V was pared by 5 bases and J by 6 bases, with 11 bases between.

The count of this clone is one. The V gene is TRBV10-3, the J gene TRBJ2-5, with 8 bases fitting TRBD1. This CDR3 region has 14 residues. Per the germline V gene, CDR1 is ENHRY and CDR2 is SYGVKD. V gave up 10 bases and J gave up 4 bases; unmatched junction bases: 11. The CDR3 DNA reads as TGTGCCACCTTGGACAGGGTCGTTTCAGAGACCCAGTACTTC. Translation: CATLDRVVSETQYF.

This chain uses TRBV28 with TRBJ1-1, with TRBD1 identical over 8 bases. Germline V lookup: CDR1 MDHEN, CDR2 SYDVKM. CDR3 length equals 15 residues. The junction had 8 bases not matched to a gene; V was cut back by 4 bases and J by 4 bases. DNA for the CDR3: TGTGCCAGCAGTTCCGCACAGGGGGGGAGCACTGAAGCTTTCTTT. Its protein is CASSSAQGGSTEAFF.

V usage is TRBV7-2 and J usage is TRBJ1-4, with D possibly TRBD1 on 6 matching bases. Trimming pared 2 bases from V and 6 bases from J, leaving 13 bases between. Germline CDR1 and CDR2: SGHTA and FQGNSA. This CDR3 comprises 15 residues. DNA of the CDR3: TGTGCCAGCAGCTTACCGCCACAGGGTGATGAAAAACTGTTTTTT. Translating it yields CASSLPPQGDEKLFF.

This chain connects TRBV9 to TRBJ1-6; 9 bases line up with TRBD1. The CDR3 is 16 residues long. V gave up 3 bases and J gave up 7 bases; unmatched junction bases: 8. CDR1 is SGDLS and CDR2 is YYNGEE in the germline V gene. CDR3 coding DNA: TGTGCCAGCAGCGAACAGGGGGCGCATTTGAATTCACCCCTCCACTTT. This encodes CASSEQGAHLNSPLHF.

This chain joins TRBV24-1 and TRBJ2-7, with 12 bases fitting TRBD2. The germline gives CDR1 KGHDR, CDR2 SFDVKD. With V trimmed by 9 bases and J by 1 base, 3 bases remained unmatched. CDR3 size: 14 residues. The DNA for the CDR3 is TGTGCCACCTCCGGGACTAGCGGGTCCTACGAGCAGTACTTC. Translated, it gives CATSGTSGSYEQYF.

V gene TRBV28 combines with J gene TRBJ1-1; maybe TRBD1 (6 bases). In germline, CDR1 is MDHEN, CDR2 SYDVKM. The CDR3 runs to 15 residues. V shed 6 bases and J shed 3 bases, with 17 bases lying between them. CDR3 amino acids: CASRRNRVWYTEAFF. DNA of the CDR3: TGTGCCAGCAGACGCAACAGGGTATGGTACACTGAAGCTTTCTTT. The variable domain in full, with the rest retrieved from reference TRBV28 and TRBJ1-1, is DVKVTQSSRYLVKRTGEKVFLECVQDMDHENMFWYRQDPGLGLRLIYFSYDVKMKEKGDIPEGYSVSREKKERFSLILESASTNQTSMYLCASRRNRVWYTEAFFGQGTRLTVV.

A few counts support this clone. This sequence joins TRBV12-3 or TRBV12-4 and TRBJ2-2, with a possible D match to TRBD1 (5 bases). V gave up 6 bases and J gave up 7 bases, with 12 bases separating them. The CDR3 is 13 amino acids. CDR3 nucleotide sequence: TGTGCCAGCAGCCGCCAGGGTGGCGGGGAGCTGTTTTTT. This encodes CASSRQGGGELFF.

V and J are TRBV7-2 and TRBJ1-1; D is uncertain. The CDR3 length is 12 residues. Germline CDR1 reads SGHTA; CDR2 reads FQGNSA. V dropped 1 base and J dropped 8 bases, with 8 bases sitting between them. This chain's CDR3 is CASSLVLYEAFF. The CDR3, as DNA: TGTGCCAGCAGCTTAGTGTTGTACGAAGCTTTCTTT.

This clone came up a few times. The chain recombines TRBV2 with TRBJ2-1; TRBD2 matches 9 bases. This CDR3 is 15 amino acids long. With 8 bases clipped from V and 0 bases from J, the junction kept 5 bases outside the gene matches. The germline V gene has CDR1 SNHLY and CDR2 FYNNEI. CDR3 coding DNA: TGTGCCAGCGGACGTAGCGGGGGCTCCTACAATGAGCAGTTCTTC. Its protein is CASGRSGGSYNEQFF.

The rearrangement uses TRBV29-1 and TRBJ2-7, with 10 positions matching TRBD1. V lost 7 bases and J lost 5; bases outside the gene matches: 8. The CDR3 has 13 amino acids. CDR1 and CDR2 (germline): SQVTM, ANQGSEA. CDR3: CSARTGGSHEQYF. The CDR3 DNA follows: TGCAGCGCTCGGACAGGGGGGTCCCACGAGCAGTACTTC.

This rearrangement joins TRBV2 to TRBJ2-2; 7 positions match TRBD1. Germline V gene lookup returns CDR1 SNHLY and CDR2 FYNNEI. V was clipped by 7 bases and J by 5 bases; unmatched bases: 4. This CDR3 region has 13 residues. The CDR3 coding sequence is TGTGCCAGCACCGACAGGGAGACCGGGGAGCTGTTTTTT. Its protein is CASTDRETGELFF.

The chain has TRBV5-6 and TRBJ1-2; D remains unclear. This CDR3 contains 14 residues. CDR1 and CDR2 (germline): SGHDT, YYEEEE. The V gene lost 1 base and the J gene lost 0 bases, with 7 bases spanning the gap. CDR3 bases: TGTGCCAGCAGCTTGATGGCGTCTAACTATGGCTACACCTTC. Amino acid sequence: CASSLMASNYGYTF.

The CDR3 reads CASSIGTGDHYEQYF. CDR3 in DNA: TGTGCCAGTAGTATTGGGACAGGGGATCACTACGAGCAGTACTTC. The chain combines TRBV19 with TRBJ2-7, with 10 bases matching TRBD1. The trim removed 3 bases at V and 3 bases at J, leaving 5 bases unmatched. This CDR3 is built from 15 residues. CDR1 is LNHDA, CDR2 SQIVND, per germline (reference sequence).